This TCR beta chain was identified in a study of T cell responses to AZD1222 COVID-19 vaccine. Study-level points and caveats: As reported, nearly half of all spike-specific TCRs target variant regions that are unmutated.

The data were produced by immunoSEQ multiplex PCR, yet TCRdb's version contains in-frame clones alone and is incomplete. The data hold 100,000 to 150,000 clones, with more than 80% observed a single time. As for this clone: Antigen specificity is unknown.

The clonotype originates from an adult who received the AZD1222 COVID-19 vaccine. The sample consisted of peripheral blood, taken 28 days after the second AZD1222 dose.

The CDR3 loop is CATSGDRVGGYTF. CDR3 bases: TGTGCCACCTCCGGAGACAGGGTCGGAGGCTACACCTTC. V and J are TRBV24-1 and TRBJ1-2, with TRBD1 identical over 7 bases. Losses at the gene ends were 9 bases for V and 8 bases for J; bases not matched to a gene: 11. The V gene's germline CDR1 is KGHDR and CDR2 SFDVKD. CDR3 length: 13 residues.